This T cell receptor beta chain originates from a study of cytomegalovirus exposure and HLA in healthy donors (TCRdb year 2017). For context, the study as a whole: In an earlier analysis of 587 of the donors, 250 to 350 Gb of sequence data and some 120 million unique TCR beta sequences from roughly 180 million T cells were reported. Alongside the repertoire data, information on donor age, sex, ethnicity and CMV serostatus was compiled. About five DR-DQ haplotypes were treated as single units for association and clustering because of strong linkage in the cohort. High-throughput TCR immunosequencing, statistical association of individual TCRs with disease status, and machine learning were combined to predict cytomegalovirus infection status. On average, approximately 250,000 unique TCR beta nucleotide sequences were sequenced per donor among fewer than 500 genotyped donors of the cohort, with roughly 18% of those sequences being non-productive. An early release that covered fewer than 750 HLA-typed donors contained around 330 gigabases of sequencing data and tens of millions of unique TCR sequences. A later analysis re-examined previously published TCR beta repertoires from around 670 donors and added high-resolution HLA genotyping to investigate patterns of TCR occurrence. All discovery cohort repertoires had been generated using a single sequencing platform. Among the approximately 430 genotyped donors, approximately 76% belonged to the genetic ancestry cluster associated with self-reported Caucasian donors. The later analysis used no new phenotypic data to find candidate immune exposures, relying instead on TCR beta sequences and their occurrence across donors. Using immunosequencing, the study profiled T cell repertoires from 550 to 750 subjects and related those repertoires to cytomegalovirus serostatus. The aim of the study was to test whether cataloging public T cell receptors could identify signatures of past pathogen exposure. Class I and class II HLA loci were covered by the typing at four-digit resolution. A later genetic analysis took genome-wide SNP genotypes for about 55% of the roughly 670 donors and used that subset as a discovery cohort. Typing coverage differed by locus: A, B, C, DRB1 and DQB1 were typed in roughly 629-640 donors, DQA1 in around 500, DPA1 in nearly 610, and DPB1 in 450 to 490. In an earlier analysis of around 540 of the donors, high-throughput TCR beta sequencing was used to judge whether each TCR beta V gene segment behaved as functional or pseudogenic. A separate validation cohort of roughly 130 different subjects was used in addition to the roughly 700-subject first cohort.

Points on this clone: Its antigen is still unknown. No clone much larger than this one lies a single base away; base qualities are absent.

To prepare the library, the immunoSEQ multiplex PCR assay was applied. For the multiplex PCR, a mixture combining 60 forward primers for TCR Vbeta segments and 13 reverse primers for TCR Jbeta segments was used. The CDR3 region of rearranged TCR beta genes was amplified from genomic DNA with a multiplex PCR assay. The amplified TCR beta libraries were sequenced on the Illumina HiSeq System as 87-base-pair reads. The original methods were these. A later analysis counted tens of millions of unique TCR beta chains across the approximately 700 repertoires, and some 11 million of these chains were shared by at least two donors. Raw reads were error-corrected and collapsed into unique sequences with a nearest-neighbor algorithm that merged closely related sequences to remove PCR and sequencing errors. To assign V, D and J gene segments, CDR3 sequences were aligned to IMGT reference sequences. For a sequence to be retained, at least a six-nucleotide match to both a V gene segment and a J gene segment was required. A rearrangement counted as productive if the CDR3 had no stop codons and remained in frame with V and J, and every other rearrangement counted as non-productive. Following IMGT convention, CDR3 was defined as the stretch from the second conserved V-encoded cysteine to the conserved J-encoded phenylalanine. The earlier analysis of about 530 of the donors excluded any sequence lacking an unambiguous match to a single V gene segment. An earlier analysis of about 600 of the donors called V segments functional above 56.7% productive rearrangements and segregating when the between-donor standard deviation exceeded 5%. To diagnose cytomegalovirus status from the catalog of TCR beta chain sequences, a statistical classification framework was built. In a later analysis, TCR nucleotide sequences were compared against IMGT/GENE-DB human TR gene sequences so that V and J genes could be assigned. The TCRdist pipeline was used in a later analysis to assign CDR3 sequences and most-parsimonious VDJ recombination scenarios. In a later analysis, each TCR beta chain was defined by its CDR3 amino acid sequence together with its V-gene family, and reads lacking a unique V-gene family were excluded. To address suspected cross-contamination and a sequencing artifact, a later analysis removed roughly 580 highly shared, low-generation-probability nucleotide sequences. In a later analysis, a clonal expansion index was calculated for each public chain from normalized within-repertoire ranks of inferred template counts. A later analysis computed generation probabilities with a VDJ recombination model fitted to out-of-frame rearrangements, and checked the results against IGoR. Hypergeometric tests were used in a later analysis to score TCR-TCR, TCR-HLA and TCR-CMV co-occurrence, with a repertoire-size bias correction applied to the TCR pairs. To estimate false discovery rates, a later analysis permuted the HLA or CMV assignments 20 times. A later analysis grouped co-occurring TCRs with DBSCAN, adding TCRdist sequence similarity when clustering within HLA-allele-positive subsets. Repertoires with fewer than 30,000 or more than 120,000 public chains were left out of co-occurrence clustering, as were about five repertoires with anomalous nucleotide sharing. TCRdb limited this immuneACCESS table to in-frame rearrangements with V and J called. A share of clones is missing; checked studies link under half to unresolved V genes, and the rest is unexplained. D and trimming were read from the DNA, whereas the V and J calls and clone size are those reported in that table. The sample yields some 120,000 clones; over 75% were counted once. Together, the top ten hold 1.5% to 2% of the sample.

In total, roughly 670 healthy bone marrow donors made up the cohort. All cohort members were sampled while nominally healthy, although unrecorded immune exposures were likely present. The donor was CMV seronegative and belonged to the group of over 350 seronegative cohort members. A peripheral blood sample was provided by each donor, and peripheral blood mononuclear cells were used for TCR beta sequencing. Genomic DNA extraction from the blood cell samples was performed with the Qiagen DNeasy Blood Extraction Kit. Here is what the overall study found, with its caveats: In the study, 150 to 200 TCR beta chains were listed as associated with cytomegalovirus. The classifier was reported to diagnose cytomegalovirus status with high specificity and sensitivity in both the original and validation cohorts. According to a later analysis, most CMV-associated TCR beta chains appeared to be HLA-restricted, and the HLA associations seemed to be driven largely by CMV exposure. At a false discovery rate of 0.05, a later analysis linked 16,951 TCR beta sequences to specific HLA alleles. When HLA alleles, especially DR and DQ, strongly co-occurred, attributing TCR associations to individual alleles was difficult. The cohort was sequenced for TCR beta chains only, and without alpha or paired-chain data the features that could be detected were limited. According to a later analysis, parvovirus B19, influenza, CMV and Epstein-Barr virus appeared linked to several top co-occurrence clusters. The only immune exposure information available for the cohort was CMV serostatus. In a later genetic analysis, a missense DCLRE1C variant was associated with V-gene and J-gene trimming of TCR beta chains, and the association was replicated in an independent cohort. According to a later analysis, TCR association rates differed among HLA loci, with DRB1 alleles showing the most associated TCRs and HLA-C alleles showing the fewest. Sequencing depth was assumed to be roughly uniform across donors in the presence/absence analyses, though that assumption may not hold. It was suggested by the authors that the approach could potentially be generalized to other disease states and immunological phenotypes. A group of highly shared sequence variants was considered likely to be a technical artifact of the sequencing pipeline. Because HLA typing was unavailable for some donors at each locus, only the typed subset was used in association tests. In a later analysis, HLA-associated TCR beta chains showed more clonal expansion and lower generation probabilities than non-associated chains that were equally common. Correlated functional status among segregating V segments might reflect linkage disequilibrium, but an unknown experimental factor could not be ruled out. Three of the identified cytomegalovirus-associated TCR beta chains were confirmed in vitro to be specific for cytomegalovirus antigens. A further reported finding was that TCR beta sequences accurately predicted the HLA-A and HLA-B alleles for most subjects in the first cohort. The earlier analysis of approximately 590 of the donors excluded roughly 16 rarely observed V segments, including chromosome 9 orphons, because counts were too low. Across donors, most TCR sequences were observed very rarely, whereas some public TCRs were present in many individuals. In an earlier analysis of several hundred of the donors, most TCR beta V segments were observed in productive rearrangements about 87% or about 30% of the time, broadly matching IMGT annotations. Compared with the 666-donor mean, donors in an Asian-associated ancestry cluster had fewer N-insertions in productive TCRs, according to a later genetic analysis. The 87-base-pair reads could not distinguish some IMGT-functional V segments, including TRBV6-2 and TRBV6-3, so those segments were excluded.

V drops 5 bases and J drops 3 bases, leaving 15 bases in between. The CDR3 contains 15 residues, cysteine and phenylalanine counted. CDR3 DNA only is kept here, 45 bases in frame from base 1. The germline V gene gives CDR1 as SGHRS and CDR2 as YFSETQ. The sequenced sample was PBMCs. The receptor was isolated from a man aged 35 to 55 in good health and CMV-seronegative. The V gene is TRBV5-1 and the J gene is TRBJ2-1, with a tentative D gene TRBD1 over 6 matching bases. The DNA reads as follows: TGCGCCAGCAGGTCTCAGGGGTCCTACTACAATGAGCAGTTCTTC. This codes for CASRSQGSYYNEQFF.